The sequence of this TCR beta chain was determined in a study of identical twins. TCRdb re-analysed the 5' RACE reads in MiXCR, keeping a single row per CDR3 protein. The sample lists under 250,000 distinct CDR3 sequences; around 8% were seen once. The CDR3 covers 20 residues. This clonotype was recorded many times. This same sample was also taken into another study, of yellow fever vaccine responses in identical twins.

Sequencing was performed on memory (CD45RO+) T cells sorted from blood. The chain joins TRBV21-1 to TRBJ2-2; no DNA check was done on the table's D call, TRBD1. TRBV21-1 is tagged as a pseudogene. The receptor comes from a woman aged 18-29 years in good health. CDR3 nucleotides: TGTGCCAGCAGCAAAGTATCCGGGGACAGTCTTTCCAGGGGCACCGGGGAGCTGTTTTTT. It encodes CASSKVSGDSLSRGTGELFF.